This is a list of T cell receptor beta chains from one sample in a study of OX40 agonist ivuxolimab in advanced cancers. The method was immunoSEQ multiplex PCR; TCRdb's version includes in-frame clones alone and lacks a portion of them. The table has approximately 67,000 clones, more than 85% seen once; the top ten hold less than 2.5%. The starting material was CD4+ or CD8+ T cells sorted from blood, obtained in a trial of the OX40 agonist ivuxolimab. These receptors all stem from an adult with an advanced solid tumor such as melanoma, head and neck, liver or kidney cancer. CDR3s include the opening cysteine and the closing phenylalanine or tryptophan. D genes are given only for firm matches. A clone size is listed for some rows: how often the clone was seen (once, few, many), or a class if it is expanded.

V gene: TRBV7-2; D gene: TRBD2; clone size: .; J gene: TRBJ2-3; CDR3 DNA: TGTGCCAGCAGCCTCGCGGGGGGGATCACAGATACGCAGTATTTT; CDR3 protein: CASSLAGGITDTQYF
V gene: TRBV14; D gene: .; clone size: .; J gene: TRBJ2-2; CDR3 DNA: TGTGCCAGCAGCCGCCAGGGACACACCGGGGAGCTGTTTTTT; CDR3 protein: CASSRQGHTGELFF
V gene: TRBV6-1; D gene: .; clone size: .; J gene: TRBJ1-1; CDR3 DNA: TGTGCCAGCAGGGTAGTGGGCGTGAACACTGAAGCTTTCTTT; CDR3 protein: CASRVVGVNTEAFF
V gene: TRBV28; D gene: TRBD1; clone size: .; J gene: TRBJ2-7; CDR3 DNA: TGTGCCAGCACTAGGACAGGGGGCTACGAGCAGTACTTC; CDR3 protein: CASTRTGGYEQYF
V gene: TRBV2; D gene: .; clone size: .; J gene: TRBJ2-2; CDR3 DNA: TGTGCCAGCACCGAAAATAGCGGGGAGCTGTTTTTT; CDR3 protein: CASTENSGELFF
V gene: TRBV28; D gene: TRBD2; clone size: .; J gene: TRBJ2-3; CDR3 DNA: TGTGCCAGCAGTTTGGGCGGGGGGGCGCCGGCAGATACGCAGTATTTT; CDR3 protein: CASSLGGGAPADTQYF
V gene: TRBV30; D gene: .; clone size: .; J gene: TRBJ1-2; CDR3 DNA: TGTGCCTGGAGTGGAACGATCTATGGCTACACCTTC; CDR3 protein: CAWSGTIYGYTF
V gene: TRBV28; D gene: TRBD1; clone size: once; J gene: TRBJ2-3; CDR3 DNA: TGTGCCAGCAGAGGGGGCGCTGGCACAGATACGCAGTATTTT; CDR3 protein: CASRGGAGTDTQYF
V gene: TRBV4-1; D gene: .; clone size: few; J gene: TRBJ1-4; CDR3 DNA: TGCGCCAGCAGCCATCGGGGAGTTAATGAAAAACTGTTTTTT; CDR3 protein: CASSHRGVNEKLFF
V gene: TRBV2; D gene: .; clone size: once; J gene: TRBJ2-5; CDR3 DNA: TGTGCCAGCAGTGAACGTCTTGGGGGTGGAGAGACCCAGTACTTC; CDR3 protein: CASSERLGGGETQYF
V gene: TRBV7-2; D gene: .; clone size: .; J gene: TRBJ1-5; CDR3 DNA: TGTGCCAGCAGCTTAGTGCTCGACAATCCACCCCAGCATTTT; CDR3 protein: CASSLVLDNPPQHF
V gene: TRBV29-1; D gene: TRBD2; clone size: .; J gene: TRBJ2-1; CDR3 DNA: TGCAGCGTTGGGCGGGAGTCGAATGAGCAGTTCTTC; CDR3 protein: CSVGRESNEQFF
V gene: TRBV5-1; D gene: .; clone size: .; J gene: TRBJ2-4; CDR3 DNA: TGCGCCAGCAGCGGTGTGGGTCAAGCCAAAAACATTCAGTACTTC; CDR3 protein: CASSGVGQAKNIQYF
V gene: TRBV6-5; D gene: TRBD2; clone size: .; J gene: TRBJ2-7; CDR3 DNA: TGTGCCAGCAGTCGGACTAGCGGCTACGAGCAGTACTTC; CDR3 protein: CASSRTSGYEQYF
V gene: TRBV13; D gene: .; clone size: .; J gene: TRBJ2-2; CDR3 DNA: TGTGCCAGCAAGGAATATGGGGTAGCCGGGGAGCTGTTTTTT; CDR3 protein: CASKEYGVAGELFF
V gene: TRBV6-1; D gene: .; clone size: .; J gene: TRBJ1-2; CDR3 DNA: TGTGCCAGCAGCGACGGGACATCTACTAACTATGGCTACACCTTC; CDR3 protein: CASSDGTSTNYGYTF
V gene: TRBV5-1; D gene: TRBD1; clone size: .; J gene: TRBJ1-2; CDR3 DNA: TGCGCCAGCAGCTTAGGTGGGACAGGGGTCCCCTATGGCTACACCTTC; CDR3 protein: CASSLGGTGVPYGYTF
V gene: TRBV19; D gene: .; clone size: .; J gene: TRBJ2-2; CDR3 DNA: TGTGCCAGTAGTATAGCCGTTCCTACCGGAGGGACCGGGGAGCTGTTTTTT; CDR3 protein: CASSIAVPTGGTGELFF
V gene: TRBV29-1; D gene: .; clone size: .; J gene: TRBJ1-1; CDR3 DNA: TGCAGCGTTGGGGTCGGGTCCACTGAAGCTTTCTTT; CDR3 protein: CSVGVGSTEAFF
V gene: TRBV19; D gene: TRBD1; clone size: once; J gene: TRBJ2-5; CDR3 DNA: TGTGCCAGTAGCCCCGCCGCGACAGGGGGCGGGGGGACCCAGTACTTC; CDR3 protein: CASSPAATGGGGTQYF
V gene: TRBV5-8; D gene: .; clone size: .; J gene: TRBJ2-6; CDR3 DNA: TGTGCCAGCAGCTCGGCAGGGACTGGGGCCAACGTCCTGACTTTC; CDR3 protein: CASSSAGTGANVLTF
V gene: TRBV29-1; D gene: .; clone size: .; J gene: TRBJ2-5; CDR3 DNA: TGCAGCGTCCAAGAGGGGGGGGAAGAGACCCAGTACTTC; CDR3 protein: CSVQEGGEETQYF
V gene: TRBV5-6; D gene: .; clone size: once; J gene: TRBJ2-1; CDR3 DNA: TGTGCCAGCAGCGGGTTACAGGGAATTGACTGGCAGTTCTTC; CDR3 protein: CASSGLQGIDWQFF
V gene: TRBV5-1; D gene: .; clone size: .; J gene: TRBJ2-7; CDR3 DNA: TGCGCCAGCAGCTTGGACCAGGGAAGGTACGAGCAGTACTTC; CDR3 protein: CASSLDQGRYEQYF